A selection of T cell receptor beta chains follows, all from one sample in a study of blood T cell repertoires in COVID-19. TCRdb keeps only in-frame clones here, not all; method: immunoSEQ multiplex PCR. The table records about 200,000 clones, approximately 80% of them present only once. The material sequenced was peripheral blood. The receptors shown here come from a human donor in a cohort sampled during active COVID-19. Both conserved end residues are part of each CDR3. A D gene is named only where the DNA matches it firmly. Not all rows give a size; the values are once, few, many and, for expanded clones, a class.

>TRBV9|NA|TRBJ1-5|NA
TGTGCCAGCAGCGTCCCGAGGCACAGGGTAGGAGTTGGCAATCAGCCCCAGCATTTT
CASSVPRHRVGVGNQPQHF
>TRBV5-1|NA|TRBJ2-5|NA
TGCGCCAGCAGCGCCGGAGTTTTAGAGACCCAGTACTTC
CASSAGVLETQYF
>TRBV29-1|TRBD2|TRBJ2-3|NA
TGCAGCGTTGAAGACTCGGGAGGCCCTCGGCATACGCAGTATTTT
CSVEDSGGPRHTQYF
>TRBV29-1|NA|TRBJ1-2|few
TGCAGCGTTGTTGGGGGGAAGATCGATGGCTACACCTTC
CSVVGGKIDGYTF
>TRBV11-2|TRBD2|TRBJ2-2|NA
TGTGCCAGCAGCTTTACGTCGGGGGGTCTGAACACCGGGGAGCTGTTTTTT
CASSFTSGGLNTGELFF
>TRBV7-2|NA|TRBJ2-1|once
TGTGCCAGCAGCTCGGTTGGGATGCAGGGCTACAATGAGCAGTTCTTC
CASSSVGMQGYNEQFF
>TRBV28|TRBD1|TRBJ1-5|NA
TGTGCCAGCAGATCACAGGGGTACAGCAATCAGCCCCAGCATTTT
CASRSQGYSNQPQHF
>TRBV2|TRBD1|TRBJ2-7|NA
TGTGCCAGCAGGCTGGACAGGGCCTACGAGCAGTACTTC
CASRLDRAYEQYF
>TRBV19|TRBD1|TRBJ1-1|NA
TGTGCCAGTAGCAACAGGGGTGGGCCTGAAGCTTTCTTT
CASSNRGGPEAFF
>TRBV11-2|NA|TRBJ2-7|NA
TGTGCCAGCAGCTCGTCTCGCGAGCAGTACTTC
CASSSSREQYF